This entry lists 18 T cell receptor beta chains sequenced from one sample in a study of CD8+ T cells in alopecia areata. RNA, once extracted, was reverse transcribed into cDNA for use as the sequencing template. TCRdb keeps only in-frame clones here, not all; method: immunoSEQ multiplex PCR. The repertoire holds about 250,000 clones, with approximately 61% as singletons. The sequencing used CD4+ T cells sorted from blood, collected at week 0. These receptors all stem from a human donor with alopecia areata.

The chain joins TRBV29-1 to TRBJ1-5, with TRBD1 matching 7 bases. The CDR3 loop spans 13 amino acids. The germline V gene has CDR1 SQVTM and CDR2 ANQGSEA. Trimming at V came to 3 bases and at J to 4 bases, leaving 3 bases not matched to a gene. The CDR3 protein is CSVDTGVNQPQHF. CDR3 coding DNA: TGCAGCGTTGACACAGGGGTAAATCAGCCCCAGCATTTT.

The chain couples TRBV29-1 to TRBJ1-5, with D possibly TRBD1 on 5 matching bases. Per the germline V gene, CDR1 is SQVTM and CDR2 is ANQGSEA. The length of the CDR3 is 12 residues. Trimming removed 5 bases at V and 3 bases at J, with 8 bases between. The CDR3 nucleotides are TGCAGCGTTTGGGGCAACAATCAGCCCCAGCATTTT. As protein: CSVWGNNQPQHF.

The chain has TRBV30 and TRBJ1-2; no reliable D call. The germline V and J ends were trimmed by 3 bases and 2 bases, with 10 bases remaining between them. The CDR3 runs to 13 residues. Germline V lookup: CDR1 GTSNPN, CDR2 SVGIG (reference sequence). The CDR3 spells CAWRERENYGYTF. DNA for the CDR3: TGTGCCTGGAGGGAACGGGAGAACTATGGCTACACCTTC.

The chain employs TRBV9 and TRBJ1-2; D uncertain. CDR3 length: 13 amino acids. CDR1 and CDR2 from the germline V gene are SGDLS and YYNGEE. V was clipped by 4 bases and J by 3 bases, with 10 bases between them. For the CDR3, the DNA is TGTGCCAGCAGCCCTGGGGTGGACTATGGCTACACCTTC. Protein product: CASSPGVDYGYTF.

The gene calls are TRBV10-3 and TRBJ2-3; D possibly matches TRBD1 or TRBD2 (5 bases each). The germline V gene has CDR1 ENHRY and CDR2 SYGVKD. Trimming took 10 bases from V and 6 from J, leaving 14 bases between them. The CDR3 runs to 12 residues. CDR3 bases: TGTGCCACCTTGGGACCCGCGGATACGCAGTATTTT. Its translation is CATLGPADTQYF.

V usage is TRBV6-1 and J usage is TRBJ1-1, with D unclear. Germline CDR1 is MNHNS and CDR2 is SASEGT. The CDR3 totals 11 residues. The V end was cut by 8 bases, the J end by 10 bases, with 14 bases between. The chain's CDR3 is CASRRLAGAFF. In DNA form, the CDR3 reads TGTGCCAGCCGTCGGCTTGCAGGAGCTTTCTTT.

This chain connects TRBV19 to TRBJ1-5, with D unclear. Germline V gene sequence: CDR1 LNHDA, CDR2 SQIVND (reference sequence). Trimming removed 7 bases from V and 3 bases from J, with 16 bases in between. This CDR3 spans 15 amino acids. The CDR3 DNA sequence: TGTGCCAGTACCACGTCAGTGAACTTCAATCAGCCCCAGCATTTT. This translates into CASTTSVNFNQPQHF.

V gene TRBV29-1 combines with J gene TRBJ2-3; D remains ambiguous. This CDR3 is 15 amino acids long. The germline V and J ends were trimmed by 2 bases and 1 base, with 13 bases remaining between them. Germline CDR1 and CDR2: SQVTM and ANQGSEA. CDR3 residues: CSVESNRRRTDTQYF. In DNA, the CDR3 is TGCAGCGTTGAATCAAATCGTAGACGCACAGATACGCAGTATTTT.

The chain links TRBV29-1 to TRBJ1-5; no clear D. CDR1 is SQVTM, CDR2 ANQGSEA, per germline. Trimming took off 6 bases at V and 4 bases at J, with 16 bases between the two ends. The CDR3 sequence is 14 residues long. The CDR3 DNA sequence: TGCAGCGTCGCCCACGGACCGAAGAATCAGCCCCAGCATTTT. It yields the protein CSVAHGPKNQPQHF.

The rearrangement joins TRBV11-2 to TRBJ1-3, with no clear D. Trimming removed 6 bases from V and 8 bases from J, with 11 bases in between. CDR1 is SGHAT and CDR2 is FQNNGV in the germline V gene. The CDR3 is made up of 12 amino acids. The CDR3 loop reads CASSSLADTIYF. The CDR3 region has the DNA TGTGCCAGCAGTTCCCTGGCGGACACCATATATTTT.

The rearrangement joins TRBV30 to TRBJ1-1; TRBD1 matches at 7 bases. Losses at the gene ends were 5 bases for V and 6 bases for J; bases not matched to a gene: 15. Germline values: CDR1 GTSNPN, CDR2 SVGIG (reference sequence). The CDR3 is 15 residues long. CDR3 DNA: TGTGCCTGGGGGACAGTTAAGGGGCGTCGGGCTGAAGCTTTCTTT. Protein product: CAWGTVKGRRAEAFF.

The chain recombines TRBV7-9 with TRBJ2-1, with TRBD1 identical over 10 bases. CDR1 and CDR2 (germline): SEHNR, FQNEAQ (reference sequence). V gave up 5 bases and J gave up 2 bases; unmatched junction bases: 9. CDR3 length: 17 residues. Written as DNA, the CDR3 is TGTGCCAGCAGCCCGACGACAGGGGGCTGGCCCTACAATGAGCAGTTCTTC. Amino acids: CASSPTTGGWPYNEQFF.

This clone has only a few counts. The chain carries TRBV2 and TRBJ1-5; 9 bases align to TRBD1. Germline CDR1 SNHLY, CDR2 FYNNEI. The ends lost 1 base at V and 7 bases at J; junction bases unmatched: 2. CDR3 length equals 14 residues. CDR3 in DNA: TGTGCCAGCAGTGAAGGACAGGGGGAACAGCCCCAGCATTTT. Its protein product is CASSEGQGEQPQHF.

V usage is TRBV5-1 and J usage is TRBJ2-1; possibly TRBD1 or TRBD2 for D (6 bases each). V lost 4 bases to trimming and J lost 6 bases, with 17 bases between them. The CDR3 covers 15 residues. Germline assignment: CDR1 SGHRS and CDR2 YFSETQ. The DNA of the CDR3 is TGCGCCAGCAGCCCCGACGGGGGCTGGGTCAATGAGCAGTTCTTC. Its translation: CASSPDGGWVNEQFF.

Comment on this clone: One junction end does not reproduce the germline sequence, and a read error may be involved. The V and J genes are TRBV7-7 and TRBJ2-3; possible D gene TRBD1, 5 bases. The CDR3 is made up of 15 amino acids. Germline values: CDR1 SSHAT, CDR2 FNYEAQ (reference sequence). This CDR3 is CASSLAGQSTDTQYF. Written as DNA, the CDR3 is TGTGCTAGCAGCTTAGCAGGGCAGAGCACAGATACGCAGTATTTT.

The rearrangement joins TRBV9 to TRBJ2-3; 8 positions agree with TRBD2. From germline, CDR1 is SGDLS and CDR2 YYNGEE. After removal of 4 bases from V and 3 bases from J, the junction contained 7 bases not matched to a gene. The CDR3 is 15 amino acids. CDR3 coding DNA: TGTGCCAGCAGCAAAGTAGCGGGGAGAACAGATACGCAGTATTTT. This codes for CASSKVAGRTDTQYF.

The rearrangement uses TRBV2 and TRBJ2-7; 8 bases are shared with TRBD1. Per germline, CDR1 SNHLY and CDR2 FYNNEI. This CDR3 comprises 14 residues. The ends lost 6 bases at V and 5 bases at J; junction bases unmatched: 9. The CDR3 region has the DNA TGTGCCAGCAGATTCGACAGGGGAAGGGACGAGCAGTACTTC. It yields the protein CASRFDRGRDEQYF.

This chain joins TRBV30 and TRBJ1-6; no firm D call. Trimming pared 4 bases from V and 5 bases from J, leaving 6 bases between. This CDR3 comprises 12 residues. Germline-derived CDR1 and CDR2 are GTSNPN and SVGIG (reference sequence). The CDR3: CAWKGNNSPLHF. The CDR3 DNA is TGTGCCTGGAAGGGAAATAATTCACCCCTCCACTTT. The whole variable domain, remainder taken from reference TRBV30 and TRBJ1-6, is SQTIHQWPATLVQPVGSPLSLECTVEGTSNPNLYWYRQAAGRGLQLLFYSVGIGQISSEVPQNLSASRPQDRQFILSSKKLLLSDSGFYLCAWKGNNSPLHFGNGTRLTVT.